The entry that follows covers one TCR beta chain sequence. This specimen belongs to a study of T cells in localized non-small cell lung cancer. Method: immunoSEQ multiplex PCR; TCRdb's copy keeps in-frame clones and lacks some. The profile shows about 78,000 clones, about four fifths of them singletons. This clonotype originated in a man aged 35-75 years with stage I lung adenocarcinoma. Sequenced material: peripheral blood, taken before any cancer treatment.

CDR3 sequence (DNA): TGTGCCAGCAGCTTCAGCATGAACACTGAAGCTTTCTTT. Encoded protein: CASSFSMNTEAFF. This chain connects TRBV7-3 to TRBJ1-1; D not resolved. Germline CDR1 SGHTA, CDR2 FQGTGA. The V and J ends lost 3 bases and 0 bases respectively, with 5 bases between them. There are 13 residues in the CDR3.